This T cell receptor beta chain was captured by sequencing in a study of neoadjuvant anti-PD-1 for oral cavity cancer. Overall study: Patients without progression received a fourth nivolumab dose around day 43, then surgical resection on days 50-56.

This clone was seen once. The assay was immunoSEQ multiplex PCR, and TCRdb's table has in-frame clones only and misses some. The table has just over 65,000 clones, about 85% seen once. The CDR3 sequence is 15 residues long. V was pared by 5 bases and J by 0 bases, with 3 bases of the junction left unmatched. Germline V gives CDR1 SGHAT, CDR2 FQDESV (reference sequence). Time point indicated: after neoadjuvant nivolumab, at surgical resection. The chain couples TRBV11-1 to TRBJ2-1; the match to TRBD1 covers 8 bases. This receptor was taken from a person aged 40 to 85 with oral cavity squamous cell carcinoma. The sequencing here drew on PBMCs, taken after nivolumab (anti-PD-1) treatment. The CDR3 is CASSPDRGSYNEQFF. The CDR3, as DNA: TGTGCCAGCAGCCCAGACAGGGGCTCCTACAATGAGCAGTTCTTC.